The 20 T cell receptor beta chains given below trace back to one sample, sequenced in a study of blood T cell repertoires in COVID-19. Libraries were prepared by immunoSEQ multiplex PCR; TCRdb keeps only in-frame clonotypes and omits some of them. The sample includes roughly 130,000 clones, roughly 80% of them seen just once. Sequencing used peripheral blood. All receptors come from a man aged 65 to 85 with acute or convalescent COVID-19.

The V and J genes are TRBV4-2 and TRBJ2-3; 13 bases are a match to TRBD2. V gave up 4 bases and J gave up 4 bases; unmatched junction bases: 8. Looked up from germline, CDR1 is LGHNA and CDR2 is YNFKEQ. The CDR3 length is 17 residues. The CDR3 DNA follows: TGTGCCAGCAGCCGACGAACTAGCGGGGGGGCCGCAGATACGCAGTATTTT. Translation: CASSRRTSGGAADTQYF.

The chain carries TRBV4-1 and TRBJ2-5; the D gene is possibly TRBD2 (6 bases). The germline CDR1 and CDR2 sequences are MGHRA and YSYEKL. There are 17 residues in the CDR3. V lost 4 bases to trimming and J lost 3 bases, with 21 bases between them. CDR3 region: CASSRRQGLRAEETQYF. CDR3 nucleotides: TGCGCCAGCAGCCGCCGCCAGGGACTCCGGGCCGAAGAGACCCAGTACTTC.

The rearrangement links TRBV4-1 to TRBJ1-5; possibly TRBD1 for D (5 bases). V was trimmed by 0 bases and J by 9 bases, leaving 9 bases between them. CDR1 and CDR2 (germline): MGHRA, YSYEKL. The CDR3 is 13 residues long. CDR3 sequence (DNA): TGCGCCAGCAGCCAAGATTTGGGGGGGCCCCAGCATTTT. Translated: CASSQDLGGPQHF.

The rearrangement uses TRBV21-1 and TRBJ2-3; no check of the table's D call, TRBD2, against the DNA was made. TRBV21-1 is shown as a pseudogene. The CDR3 consists of 21 residues. The CDR3 is CASRKGLAENTRFLSTDTQYF. The CDR3 bases are TGTGCCAGCAGAAAAGGACTAGCGGAAAATACCCGCTTCCTTAGCACAGATACGCAGTATTTT.

J is TRBJ1-6 and V is TRBV27; 7 nucleotides align to TRBD1. The CDR3 is made up of 15 amino acids. V dropped 6 bases and J dropped 4; count of bases not matched to a gene: 6. CDR1 is MNHEY, CDR2 SMNVEV, per germline (reference sequence). The CDR3 sequence is CASSIRGQYNSPLHF. For the CDR3, the DNA is TGTGCCAGCAGCATACGGGGACAGTATAATTCACCCCTCCACTTT.

The chain links TRBV29-1 to TRBJ2-1, with 8 bases identical to TRBD1. The CDR3 is 13 amino acids. CDR1 is SQVTM, CDR2 ANQGSEA, per germline. J gave up 7 bases and V 4 bases, and 6 bases lay outside the gene matches. The CDR3 protein is CSVGQGWGNEQFF. Written as DNA, the CDR3 is TGCAGCGTTGGACAGGGGTGGGGTAATGAGCAGTTCTTC.

CDR3 DNA: TGTGCCAGCAGTTACGCCTCCCACAGGAACACCGGGGAGCTGTTTTTT. Encoded protein: CASSYASHRNTGELFF. The chain couples TRBV6-5 to TRBJ2-2; D remains ambiguous. CDR3 length equals 16 residues. V was trimmed by 2 bases and J by 1 base, leaving 11 bases between them. In germline, CDR1 is MNHEY, CDR2 SVGAGI.

This clone was counted once. The chain recombines TRBV6-5 with TRBJ2-2, with D uncertain. The CDR3 is made up of 14 amino acids. The V and J ends lost 4 bases and 12 bases respectively, with 18 bases between them. Germline loops: CDR1 MNHEY, CDR2 SVGAGI. The CDR3, as DNA: TGTGCCAGCAGTTCGAACCTAGACCCTCTGAAGCTGTTTTTT. It yields the protein CASSSNLDPLKLFF.

V gene TRBV3-1 (or the pseudogene TRBV3-2) combines with J gene TRBJ1-4, with 8 bases matching TRBD1. Trimming removed 4 bases from V and 7 bases from J; junction bases left unmatched: 2. The CDR3 contains 13 residues. Germline CDR1 and CDR2: LGHDT and YNNKEL (reference sequence). CDR3 sequence reads: CASSPGGGEKLFF. The CDR3 DNA is TGTGCCAGCAGCCCAGGGGGCGGTGAAAAACTGTTTTTT.

This clone was recorded a few times. The chain joins TRBV7-9 to TRBJ2-7; TRBD1 aligns across 7 bases. The CDR3 is 18 residues long. Losses at the gene ends were 5 bases for V and 0 bases for J; bases not matched to a gene: 16. Per the germline V gene, CDR1 is SEHNR and CDR2 is FQNEAQ (reference sequence). CDR3 bases: TGTGCCAGCAGCCCACCAGTGACAGGGCCCTATAGCTCCTACGAGCAGTACTTC. This encodes CASSPPVTGPYSSYEQYF.

The table lists this clone with a few counts. The chain joins TRBV28 to TRBJ1-6; D is ambiguous. Germline loops: CDR1 MDHEN, CDR2 SYDVKM. The CDR3 runs 13 residues. The CDR3 DNA sequence: TGTGCTTCCACCCTCTCGGGGAATTCACCCCTCCACTTT. Its translation is CASTLSGNSPLHF. Variable domain in full (rest from reference TRBV28 and TRBJ1-6): DVKVTQSSRYLVKRTGEKVFLECVQDMDHENMFWYRQDPGLGLRLIYFSYDVKMKEKGDIPEGYSVSREKKERFSLILESASTNQTSMYLCASTLSGNSPLHFGNGTRLTVT.

J is TRBJ1-5 and V is TRBV6-5, with a possible D match to TRBD1 (5 bases). The V gene's germline CDR1 is MNHEY and CDR2 SVGAGI. Trimming removed 6 bases from V and 6 bases from J, with 18 bases in between. The CDR3 contains 15 residues. CDR3 in amino acids: CASRRAGGYSQPQHF. The CDR3 nucleotides read TGTGCCAGCAGGAGGGCCGGGGGTTATAGTCAGCCCCAGCATTTT.

The rearrangement joins TRBV6-6 to TRBJ1-5, with 7 bases matching TRBD1. J lost 0 bases, V lost 6 bases, and 5 bases had no gene match. CDR3 length: 15 amino acids. Germline values: CDR1 MNHNY, CDR2 SVGAGI (reference sequence). CDR3 sequence: CASSGTEISNQPQHF. CDR3 bases: TGTGCCAGCAGCGGGACAGAAATTAGCAATCAGCCCCAGCATTTT.

The rearrangement links TRBV28 to TRBJ1-5, with a weak D call TRBD1 (6 bases). Between the trimmed V and J ends, which lost 6 bases and 2 bases, there was a span of 14 bases. Germline V gene lookup returns CDR1 MDHEN and CDR2 SYDVKM. The CDR3 loop spans 15 amino acids. CDR3 residues: CASRKGGAGNQPQHF. The CDR3 DNA reads TGTGCCAGCAGAAAAGGGGGGGCGGGCAATCAGCCCCAGCATTTT.

V gene TRBV7-9 combines with J gene TRBJ1-4; D ambiguous. This CDR3 region has 13 residues. V lost 5 bases and J lost 8, with 12 bases in between. CDR1 is SEHNR and CDR2 is FQNEAQ in the germline V gene (reference sequence). CDR3 sequence reads: CASSLQTWEKLFF. The DNA of the CDR3 is TGTGCCAGCAGCCTCCAGACATGGGAAAAACTGTTTTTT.

V usage is TRBV3-1 (or the pseudogene TRBV3-2) and J usage is TRBJ1-5, with 7 bases that match TRBD1. V was clipped by 4 bases and J by 6 bases; unmatched bases: 6. The CDR3 is 14 amino acids. Germline V gene data show CDR1 as LGHDT and CDR2 as YNNKEL (reference sequence). The CDR3 DNA reads TGTGCCAGCAGCCGCGGAACAGGGGTTCAGCCCCAGCATTTT. Protein sequence: CASSRGTGVQPQHF.

This clone was seen a few times. V is TRBV5-1 and J is TRBJ1-4, with D possibly matching TRBD1 (5 bases). Germline-derived CDR1 and CDR2 are SGHRS and YFSETQ. The CDR3 covers 16 residues. Between the trimmed V and J ends, which lost 2 bases and 4 bases, there was a span of 15 bases. In nucleotides, the CDR3 is TGCGCCAGCAGCTTTCAGGGCCTGCTTAGTAATGAAAAACTGTTTTTT. It codes for CASSFQGLLSNEKLFF.

The V and J genes are TRBV6-5 and TRBJ1-1; 7 positions agree with TRBD1. The V gene end was trimmed by 5 bases and the J gene end by 7 bases; junction bases not matched to a gene: 4. CDR1 is MNHEY and CDR2 is SVGAGI in the germline V gene. The CDR3 has 12 residues. The CDR3 sequence is CASSPGQVEAFF. CDR3 sequence (DNA): TGTGCCAGCAGTCCCGGACAGGTTGAAGCTTTCTTT.

Only a few counts were recorded for this clone. The gene calls are TRBV21-1 and TRBJ1-2; no DNA check was done on the table's D call, TRBD1. TRBV21-1 is an annotated pseudogene. There are 18 residues in the CDR3. Here the CDR3 reads CASSKVPLGQGGCDGYTF. DNA for the CDR3: TGTGCCAGCAGCAAAGTGCCCCTCGGACAGGGTGGATGTGATGGCTACACCTTC.

The CDR3 protein is CASSPSGRETQYF. Written as DNA, the CDR3 is TGTGCCAGCAGTCCTAGCGGGAGAGAGACCCAGTACTTC. The chain couples TRBV12-3 or TRBV12-4 to TRBJ2-5; TRBD2 aligns across 10 bases. The CDR3 has 13 residues. The V segment lost 5 bases and the J segment 4 bases; nucleotides outside the gene matches: 1.